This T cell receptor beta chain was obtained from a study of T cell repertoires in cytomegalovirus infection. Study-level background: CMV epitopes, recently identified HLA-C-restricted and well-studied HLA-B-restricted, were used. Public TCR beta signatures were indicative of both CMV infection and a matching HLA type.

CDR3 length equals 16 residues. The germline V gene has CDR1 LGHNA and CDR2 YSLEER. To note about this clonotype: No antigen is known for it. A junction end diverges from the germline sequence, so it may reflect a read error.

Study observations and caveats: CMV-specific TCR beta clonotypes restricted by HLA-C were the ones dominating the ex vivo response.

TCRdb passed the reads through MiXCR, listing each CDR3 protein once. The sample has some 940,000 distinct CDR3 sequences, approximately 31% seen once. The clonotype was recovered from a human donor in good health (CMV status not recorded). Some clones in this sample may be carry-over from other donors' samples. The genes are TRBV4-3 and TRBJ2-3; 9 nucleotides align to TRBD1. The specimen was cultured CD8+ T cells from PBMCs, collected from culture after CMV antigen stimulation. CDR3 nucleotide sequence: TGCGTCAGCAGCGAACAGGGGGCTCCTAGCACAGATACGCAGTATTTT. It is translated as CVSSEQGAPSTDTQYF.